This T cell receptor beta chain was retrieved from a study of blood T cell repertoires in COVID-19 (dated by TCRdb to the early 2020s). Study-level background: Samples covering the acute and convalescent phases of COVID-19 were provided by collaborators in the United States, Italy and Spain. The material from the prospective study consisted of cDNA or gDNA derived from T cells, B-cell-depleted T cells, or PBMCs. Subjects who had been exposed to COVID-19, were actively infected with it, or had recovered from it provided the deeply sampled blood TCRbeta repertoires that made up the dataset. The repertoires were released in a freely available public database intended as a resource for research on the immune response to SARS-CoV-2. Samples were obtained from the ongoing ImmuneRACE study (first 160 participants) and from over 1,000 subjects provided by 6 global collaborators. A de-identified subject ID, COVID-19 status, age in years and sex were almost always included in the sample metadata. Where HLA class I and class II types were available, the types were taken from metadata supplied by the sample provider, not from assay-based typing.

What the research found in general, with its limitations: The amount of clinical and demographic metadata varied by source and participant and was provided uncurated.

One collaborating source in Seattle enrolled patients during active infection and followed them longitudinally through the course of disease. The collaborating institutions used their own protocols to collect whole blood in K2EDTA tubes. Collaborator samples were shipped for TCRbeta analysis as frozen whole blood, isolated PBMCs, or DNA extracted from either sample type. V and J lose 2 bases and 8 bases, and a span of 16 bases separates them. CDR1 and CDR2, per the germline V gene (reference sequence), are LNHNV and YYDKDF. The CDR3 runs 15 amino acids, cysteine and phenylalanine included. The kept DNA is CDR3 alone, 45 bases in frame from the first base. TCRbeta CDR3 regions were amplified from genomic DNA by means of the immunoSEQ Assay, a bias-controlled multiplex PCR. Per the original workflow: The number of nucleated cells in each sample was estimated by amplification of reference gene primers within the assay. To quantify the absolute abundance of each unique TCRbeta CDR3 rearrangement, sequence reads were collapsed and filtered. Productive Simpson clonality was computed per sample as the square root of Simpson's diversity index over productive rearrangements. Drawn from immuneACCESS, this table holds only the in-frame rearrangements with V and J called that TCRdb kept. Clones are partly lost; checked studies trace under half to an unresolved V gene and leave the rest unexplained. V and J calls and clone size are as listed in that table; D and trimming were resolved from the DNA. For this sample the table gives 200,000 to 300,000 clones, of which roughly 79% were detected only once. The top ten clones comprise approximately 7.5% of the sample.

With respect to this clone: Its specific antigen is unknown. The sample holds no much larger clone one base away, and base qualities are not on file.

The material sequenced was peripheral blood. The V gene is TRBV15 and the J gene is TRBJ2-1; TRBD1 is a possible D gene, resting on 5 matching bases. The clonotype was recovered from a woman at least 80 years old with COVID-19, enrolled during active disease. DNA sequence: TGTGCCACCAGCAGACCTGGTAAGGGGCTGGATGAGCAGTTCTTC. Translated, it reads CATSRPGKGLDEQFF.